The clone carrying this T cell receptor beta chain has only a few counts. What it binds is not known. For TCR beta, libraries came from iRepertoire HTBI primers and Arm-PCR of CDR3 regions. TCRdb processed the multiplex PCR reads anew with MiXCR; each CDR3 protein has one entry. Of around 510,000 distinct CDR3 sequences in the sample, 20% are singletons; the top ten hold 7.8%. Time point reported: persistent/refractory GD, antithyroid drugs over 5 years with positive TRAb. Following extraction of RNA from PBMCs, that RNA was used to make the TCR library. The peripheral blood volume drawn was around 9.6 milliliters, and it was collected into EDTA tubes. This sample is drawn from a study of regulatory T cells in long-lasting Graves disease. Study information: In persistent Graves' disease, antithyroid drugs had been taken for over 5 years and TSH receptor antibodies stayed positive.

Study results and caveats: The TCR repertoire of persistent Graves' patients was less diverse than that of newly diagnosed ones.

This sequence originates from a female donor with Graves disease. The sample was peripheral blood mononuclear cells (PBMCs), taken when the disease was refractory, from a patient treated with antithyroid drugs.

CDR3 sequence (DNA): TGTGCCAGCAGCGTGATGGCCGGGGAGCTGTTTTTT. Its protein product is CASSVMAGELFF. V is TRBV7-6 and J is TRBJ2-2; D gene unclear. Germline V CDR1 and CDR2: SGHVS, FNYEAQ. The CDR3 consists of 12 residues. V was shortened by 5 bases and J by 6 bases, with 7 bases between the two germline ends.